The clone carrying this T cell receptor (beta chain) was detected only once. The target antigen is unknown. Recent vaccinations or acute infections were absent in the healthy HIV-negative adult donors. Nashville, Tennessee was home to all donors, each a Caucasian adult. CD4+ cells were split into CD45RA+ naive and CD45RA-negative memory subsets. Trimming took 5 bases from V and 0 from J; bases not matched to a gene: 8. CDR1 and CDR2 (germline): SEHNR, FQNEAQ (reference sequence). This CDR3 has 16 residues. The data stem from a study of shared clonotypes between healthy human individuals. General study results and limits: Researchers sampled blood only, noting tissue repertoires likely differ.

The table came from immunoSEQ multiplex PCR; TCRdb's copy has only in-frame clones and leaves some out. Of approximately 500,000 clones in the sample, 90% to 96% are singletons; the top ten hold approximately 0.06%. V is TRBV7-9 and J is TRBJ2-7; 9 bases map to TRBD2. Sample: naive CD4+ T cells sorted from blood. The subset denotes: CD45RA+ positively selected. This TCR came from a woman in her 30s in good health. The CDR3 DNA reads TGTGCCAGCAGCATGGGGACTAGCAGGAGCTCCTACGAGCAGTACTTC. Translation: CASSMGTSRSSYEQYF.